This T cell receptor (beta chain) originates from a study of a mutant IDH1 vaccine in newly diagnosed glioma. Study as a whole: The sex distribution of treated patients was 62.5% male and roughly 38% female, with a mean age of roughly 40 years. Patients arrived already treated with radiotherapy, temozolomide, or both, most having had both.

Repertoires were generated with immunoSEQ multiplex PCR, while TCRdb's copy carries only in-frame clones and drops some. Counted here are some 38,000 clones, just under 80% occurring once; the ten biggest clones make up 7.5% to 9.5%. Study-level results: Apparently, pseudoprogression bore no relation to changes among the top peripheral T cell clonotypes.

Time point reported: baseline, week 1 (first vaccination visit). Treatment of the sample: pre-vaccination baseline after standard-of-care therapy. On this clone: Its antigen remains unknown.

Germline V gives CDR1 ENHRY, CDR2 SYGVKD. The junction had 3 bases not matched to a gene; V was cut back by 0 bases and J by 6 bases. This CDR3 has 14 residues. The chain combines TRBV10-3 with TRBJ1-2, with 8 bases matching TRBD1. The clonotype originates from a man aged 35-49 years with glioma. Some clones in this sample may be carry-over from other donors' samples. Source: PBMCs, taken from a glioma patient treated with radiotherapy, temozolomide or both. The DNA for the CDR3 is TGTGCCATCAGTGAGTCGAACAGGGGGGATGGCTACACCTTC. It is translated as CAISESNRGDGYTF.